The 7 T cell receptor beta chains reported below all come from one sample, sequenced in a study of cytotoxic CD8 clonotypes in ibrutinib-treated CLL. Here immunoSEQ multiplex PCR was the method, and the copy in TCRdb shows in-frame clones only, minus some. The sample holds tens of thousands of clones; about nine tenths are singletons and the top ten take around 3.3%. Sequencing used PBMCs, obtained after 12 months of ibrutinib treatment. These receptors were collected from a human donor with chronic lymphocytic leukemia.

The chain carries TRBV12-5 and TRBJ1-1; D is uncertain. The CDR3 covers 15 residues. V was trimmed by 2 bases and J by 0 bases, leaving 10 bases between them. Germline-derived CDR1 and CDR2 are LGHNT and FRNRAP. CDR3 amino acids: CASGLRAAMNTEAFF. The CDR3 region has the DNA TGTGCTAGTGGTTTGAGGGCAGCCATGAACACTGAAGCTTTCTTT.

CDR3 sequence: CASATGGLGGNEQFF. The DNA for the CDR3 is TGTGCCAGCGCTACCGGAGGACTAGGGGGCAATGAGCAGTTCTTC. The gene calls are TRBV11-3 and TRBJ2-1, with D perhaps matching TRBD2 (7 bases). Trimming pared 8 bases from V and 6 bases from J, leaving 20 bases between. This CDR3 is built from 15 residues. CDR1 SGHNT and CDR2 YENEEA come from the germline V gene.

This clone was found a few times. The chain couples TRBV21-1 to TRBJ1-5. TRBV21-1 is a pseudogene segment. CDR3 length: 17 amino acids. CDR3: CASSKGGREVSNQPQHF. CDR3 coding DNA: TGTGCCAGCAGCAAAGGCGGACGGGAGGTCAGCAATCAGCCCCAGCATTTT.

The V gene is TRBV9, the J gene TRBJ1-5, with 9 positions matching TRBD1. This CDR3 region has 15 residues. The V gene's germline CDR1 is SGDLS and CDR2 YYNGEE. The V gene end was trimmed by 0 bases and the J gene end by 4 bases; junction bases not matched to a gene: 2. The CDR3 bases are TGTGCCAGCAGCGTAGAAGGACAGGGGAATCAGCCCCAGCATTTT. Amino acid sequence: CASSVEGQGNQPQHF. Together with reference TRBV9 and TRBJ1-5, the CDR3 gives the full variable domain: DSGVTQTPKHLITATGQRVTLRCSPRSGDLSVYWYQQSLDQGLQFLIQYYNGEERAKGNILERFSAQQFPDLHSELNLSSLELGDSALYFCASSVEGQGNQPQHFGDGTRLSIL.

The chain employs TRBV19 and TRBJ1-1; 11 bases match TRBD1. In germline, CDR1 is LNHDA, CDR2 SQIVND (reference sequence). The V gene end was trimmed by 4 bases and the J gene end by 4 bases; junction bases not matched to a gene: 14. There are 18 residues in the CDR3. Written as DNA, the CDR3 is TGTGCCAGTAGTAAGCGCCGGGGACAGGGGGGTAGCGGCACTGAAGCTTTCTTT. This translates into CASSKRRGQGGSGTEAFF. Combining the CDR3 with reference TRBV19 and TRBJ1-1 gives the whole variable domain DGGITQSPKYLFRKEGQNVTLSCEQNLNHDAMYWYRQDPGQGLRLIYYSQIVNDFQKGDIAEGYSVSREKKESFPLTVTSAQKNPTAFYLCASSKRRGQGGSGTEAFFGQGTRLTVV.

The V call is TRBV29-1, the J call TRBJ2-1; D may match TRBD1 or TRBD2 (5 bases each). The CDR3 has 13 amino acids. The V end was cut by 7 bases, the J end by 0 bases, with 10 bases between. Germline CDR1 SQVTM, CDR2 ANQGSEA. The CDR3 region has the DNA TGCAGCGCCAGGGAGAGCTCCTACAATGAGCAGTTCTTC. Protein product: CSARESSYNEQFF.

As to this clone: One end of the junction fails to match germline, which may point to a read error. V is TRBV25-1 and J is TRBJ1-2, with a possible D match to TRBD1 (5 bases). This CDR3 has 14 residues. CDR1 is MGHDK and CDR2 is SYGVNS in the germline V gene. In nucleotides, the CDR3 is TGTGCCAGCAGTGAATATCCCCGGGACGCCGGGGTCGCCTTC. As protein: CASSEYPRDAGVAF.